These T cell receptor beta chains were read from a single sample in a study of blood T cell repertoires in COVID-19. Repertoires were generated with immunoSEQ multiplex PCR, while TCRdb's copy carries only in-frame clones and drops some. In the table there are 150,000 to 200,000 clones, approximately 85% of which are singletons. The source material was peripheral blood. The source is a woman aged 55-70 years with COVID-19, enrolled during active disease. The CDR3 runs from the conserved cysteine through the conserved F or W. The order of the fields is D gene, J gene, clone size, V gene, CDR3 DNA, CDR3 protein. A D gene is named only where the DNA matches it firmly. For some rows the clone size is stated as once, few or many, or as a class when expanded; others skip it.

>-|TRBJ2-5|once|TRBV11-2
TGTGCCAGCAGCCCCCGCCGGGTGGGGGGCCAAGAGACCCAGTACTTC
CASSPRRVGGQETQYF
>TRBD1|TRBJ2-5|-|TRBV3-1/TRBV3-2
TGTGCCAGCAGCTTGACAGGGGGCGGAGAGACCCAGTACTTC
CASSLTGGGETQYF
>TRBD2|TRBJ2-1|-|TRBV6-1
TGTGCCAGCAGTGAAACGGGGGGGACCTACAATGAGCAGTTCTTC
CASSETGGTYNEQFF
>TRBD2|TRBJ2-1|-|TRBV7-9
TGTGCCAGCAGCTTACATGGACTAGCGGGCAATGAGCAGTTCTTC
CASSLHGLAGNEQFF
>TRBD1|TRBJ1-4|-|TRBV4-3
TGCGCCAGCAGCCTGGGACAGGGTAATGAAAAACTGTTTTTT
CASSLGQGNEKLFF
>TRBD2|TRBJ2-5|-|TRBV24-1
TGTGCCACCAGTGAGTCGGGGGGGTTTAAGACCCAGTACTTC
CATSESGGFKTQYF
>-|TRBJ1-6|many|TRBV10-3
TGTGCCATCTACGCCGGGACACAAAATTCACCCCTCCACTTT
CAIYAGTQNSPLHF
>-|TRBJ1-4|-|TRBV19
TGTGCCAGTAGTATCGTGAATGAAAAACTGTTTTTT
CASSIVNEKLFF
>-|TRBJ2-1|-|TRBV4-1
TGCGCCAGCAGCCTCGCGGGTGCGTCCTACAATGAGCAGTTCTTC
CASSLAGASYNEQFF
>TRBD1|TRBJ2-1|-|TRBV15
TGTGCCACCAGCAGACGTACCGGGACAGCCTTCAATGAGCAGTTCTTC
CATSRRTGTAFNEQFF
>-|TRBJ2-3|few|TRBV4-1
TGCGCCAGCAGCCAAGAAACGGGACTCCACACAGATACGCAGTATTTT
CASSQETGLHTDTQYF
>-|TRBJ2-3|-|TRBV19
TGTGCCAGTACCAGTAGCACAGATACGCAGTATTTT
CASTSSTDTQYF
>-|TRBJ1-1|-|TRBV7-9
TGTGCCAGCGCCCGGGCAGGGATCGCTGAAGCTTTCTTT
CASARAGIAEAFF
>TRBD1|TRBJ2-5|once|TRBV27
TGTGCCAGCAGTTTGGACAGGGGGAGTGGAGAGACCCAGTACTTC
CASSLDRGSGETQYF
>TRBD2|TRBJ2-3|-|TRBV4-2
TGTGCCAGCAGCCAAGGGGAGCGGGAGAGGACAGATACGCAGTATTTT
CASSQGERERTDTQYF
>-|TRBJ2-5|-|TRBV20-1
TGCAGTGCTAGTCAGGGAACAGCTTATGAGACCCAGTACTTC
CSASQGTAYETQYF
>TRBD1|TRBJ1-2|-|TRBV19
TGTGCCAGTAGTCCCTCGACAGGGAATGTTTACGGCTACACCTTC
CASSPSTGNVYGYTF
>-|TRBJ2-5|-|TRBV5-4
TGTGCCAGCAGCTTGGCCCGCGGGGCCGCTCAAGAGACCCAGTACTTC
CASSLARGAAQETQYF
>-|TRBJ2-3|-|TRBV3-1/TRBV3-2
TGTGCCAGCAGCCAGGGGGGACGAAGCACAGATACGCAGTATTTT
CASSQGGRSTDTQYF
>-|TRBJ2-4|once|TRBV20-1
TGCAGTGCTCGTTGGCAAAACATTCAGTACTTC
CSARWQNIQYF
>-|TRBJ2-5|-|TRBV7-3
TGTGCCAGCAGCTTTCGGGGGAAAGGGACCCAGTACTTC
CASSFRGKGTQYF
>TRBD2|TRBJ2-1|-|TRBV15
TGTGCCACCAGCAAAAGCGGGAGAGGCGATGAGCAGTTCTTC
CATSKSGRGDEQFF
>-|TRBJ2-6|-|TRBV7-2
TGTGCCAGCAGCTTAGGTGGAGCAGGGGCCAACGTCCTGACTTTC
CASSLGGAGANVLTF
>TRBD2|TRBJ2-3|-|TRBV7-3
TGTGCCAGCAGCTGGGGTGCGACTAGCGGAGGGGGTTTTTCAGATACGCAGTATTTT
CASSWGATSGGGFSDTQYF
>-|TRBJ2-3|-|TRBV6-2/TRBV6-3
TGTGCCAGCAGTTACGGACACGTAGAGCAGTATTTT
CASSYGHVEQYF
>-|TRBJ2-1|-|TRBV11-2
TGTGCCAGCAGCTTCCAGGGGTTGCGGGTGAATGAGCAGTTCTTC
CASSFQGLRVNEQFF
>-|TRBJ1-4|once|TRBV11-2
TGTGCCAGCAGCTTAGGGTCAACAGGGAGGGGCGAAAAACTGTTTTTT
CASSLGSTGRGEKLFF
>TRBD2|TRBJ2-7|-|TRBV14
TGTGCCAGCAGCCATGGACTAGCGGGACCATCCCTCACTTTATCCTCCTACGAGCAGTACTTC
CASSHGLAGPSLTLSSYEQYF
>TRBD1|TRBJ1-5|-|TRBV6-5
TGTGCCAGCAGTTCTTACAGGGGGCAGCGCAATCAGCCCCAGCATTTT
CASSSYRGQRNQPQHF
>-|TRBJ2-3|-|TRBV30
TGTGCCTGGAATTTCGGCGGGACAGATACGCAGTATTTT
CAWNFGGTDTQYF
>TRBD1|TRBJ2-5|-|TRBV18
TGTGCCAGCTCACCTGGACAGGGGGCGGAAGAGACCCAGTACTTC
CASSPGQGAEETQYF
>-|TRBJ2-2|-|TRBV27
TGTGCCAGCAGTTTATCCCGGAGGAACACCGGGGAGCTGTTTTTT
CASSLSRRNTGELFF
>-|TRBJ1-5|-|TRBV2
TGTGCCAGCAGTGAAAGCGTATATAGCAATCAGCCCCAGCATTTT
CASSESVYSNQPQHF
>-|TRBJ2-7|-|TRBV30
TGTGCCTGGAAGCAGGGGACCTACGAGCAGTACTTC
CAWKQGTYEQYF